This T cell receptor (beta chain) was found in a study of cytomegalovirus exposure and HLA in healthy donors. Study-wide results and limits: Productive rates of about 87% or about 30% were seen for most TCR beta V segments in an earlier analysis. A reported reduction in N-insertions relative to the roughly 640-donor mean was seen in an Asian-associated ancestry cluster in a later analysis.

Worth noting for this clone: Its target is unknown. The junction departs from the called germline gene at one end, perhaps through a read error.

The CDR3 spans 15 residues. Germline-derived CDR1 and CDR2 are SEHNR and FQNEAQ (reference sequence). The PCR used 60 Vbeta and 13 Jbeta primers. In the original analysis: Later analysis identified 65 million to 80 million unique TCR beta chains, approximately 11 million shared. The assay was immunoSEQ multiplex PCR, and TCRdb's table has in-frame clones only and misses some. V, J and clone size were drawn from that table, and D and trimming were deduced from the DNA. The sample lists about 200,000 clones, roughly 83% seen once, with about 0.37% in the top ten. The clonotype was recovered from a male donor in good health and CMV-seropositive. The specimen sequenced was PBMCs. J is TRBJ1-5 and V is TRBV7-9, with a tentative D call TRBD1 (6 bases). The CDR3 here is CSSSENGTPNQPQHF. In nucleotides, the CDR3 is TGTTCCAGCAGCGAGAATGGGACACCTAATCAGCCCCAGCATTTT.